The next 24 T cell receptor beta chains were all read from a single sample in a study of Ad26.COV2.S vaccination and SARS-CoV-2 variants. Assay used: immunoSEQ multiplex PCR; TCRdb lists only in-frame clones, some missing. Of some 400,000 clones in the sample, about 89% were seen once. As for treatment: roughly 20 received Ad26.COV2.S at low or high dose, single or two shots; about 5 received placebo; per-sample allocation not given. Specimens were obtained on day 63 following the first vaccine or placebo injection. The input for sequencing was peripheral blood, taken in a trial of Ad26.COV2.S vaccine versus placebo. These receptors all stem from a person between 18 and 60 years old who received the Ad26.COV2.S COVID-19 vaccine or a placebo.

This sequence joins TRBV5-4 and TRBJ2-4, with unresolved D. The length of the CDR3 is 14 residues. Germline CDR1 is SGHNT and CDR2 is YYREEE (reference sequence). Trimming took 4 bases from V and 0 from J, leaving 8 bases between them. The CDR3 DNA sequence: TGTGCCAGCAGCATGGGCATAGCCAAAAACATTCAGTACTTC. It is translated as CASSMGIAKNIQYF.

CDR3 region: CASSLAGGTETQYF. The CDR3 region has the DNA TGTGCCAGCAGTTTAGCGGGAGGGACGGAGACCCAGTACTTC. This chain connects TRBV28 to TRBJ2-5; 9 bases are shared with TRBD2. The CDR3 sequence is 14 residues long. The V gene's germline CDR1 is MDHEN and CDR2 SYDVKM. V shed 2 bases, J shed 5 bases, and the junction held 3 bases outside the gene matches.

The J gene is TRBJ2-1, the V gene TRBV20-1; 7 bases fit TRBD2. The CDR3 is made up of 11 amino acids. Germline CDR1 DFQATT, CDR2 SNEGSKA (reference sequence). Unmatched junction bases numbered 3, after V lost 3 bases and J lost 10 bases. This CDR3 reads CSARAGVEQFF. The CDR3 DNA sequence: TGCAGTGCTAGGGCGGGAGTCGAGCAGTTCTTC.

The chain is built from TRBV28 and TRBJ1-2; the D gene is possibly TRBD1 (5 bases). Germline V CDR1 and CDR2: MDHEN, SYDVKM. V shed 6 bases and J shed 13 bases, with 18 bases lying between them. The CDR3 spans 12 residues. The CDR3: CASSPQGYDRTF. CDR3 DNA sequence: TGTGCCAGCAGCCCCCAGGGTTATGACCGCACCTTC.

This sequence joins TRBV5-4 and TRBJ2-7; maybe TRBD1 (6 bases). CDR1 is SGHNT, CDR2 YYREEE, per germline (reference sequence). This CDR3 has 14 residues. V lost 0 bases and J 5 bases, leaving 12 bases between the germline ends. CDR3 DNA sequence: TGTGCCAGCAGCTTGGATTTACAGGGAGACGAGCAGTACTTC. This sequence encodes CASSLDLQGDEQYF.

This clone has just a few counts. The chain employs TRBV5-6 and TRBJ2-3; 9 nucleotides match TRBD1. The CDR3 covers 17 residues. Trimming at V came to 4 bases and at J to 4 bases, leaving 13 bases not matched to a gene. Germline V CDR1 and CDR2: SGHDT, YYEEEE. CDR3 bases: TGTGCCAGCAGCCCGGAGGGACAGGGTAGCCCTTCAGATACGCAGTATTTT. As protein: CASSPEGQGSPSDTQYF.

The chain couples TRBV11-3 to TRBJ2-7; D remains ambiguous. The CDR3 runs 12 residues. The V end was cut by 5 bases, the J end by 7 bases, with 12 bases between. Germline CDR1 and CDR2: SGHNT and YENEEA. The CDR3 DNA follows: TGTGCCAGCAGCCCGACTGGACCGGAGCAGTACTTC. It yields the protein CASSPTGPEQYF.

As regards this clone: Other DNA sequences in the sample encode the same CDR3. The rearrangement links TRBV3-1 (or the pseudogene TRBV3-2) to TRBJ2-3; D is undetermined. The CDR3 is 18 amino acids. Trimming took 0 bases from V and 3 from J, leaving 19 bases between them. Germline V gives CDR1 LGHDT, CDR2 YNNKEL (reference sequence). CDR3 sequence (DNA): TGTGCCAGCAGCCAAGATACGGTCCGACTTTCCGGTACAGATACGCAGTATTTT. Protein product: CASSQDTVRLSGTDTQYF.

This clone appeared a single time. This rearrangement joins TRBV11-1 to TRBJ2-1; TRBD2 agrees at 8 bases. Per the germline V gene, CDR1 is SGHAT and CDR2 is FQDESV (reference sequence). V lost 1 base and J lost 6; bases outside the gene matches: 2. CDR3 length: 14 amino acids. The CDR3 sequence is CASSLVTSANEQFF. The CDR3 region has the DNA TGTGCCAGCAGCTTAGTGACTAGCGCCAATGAGCAGTTCTTC.

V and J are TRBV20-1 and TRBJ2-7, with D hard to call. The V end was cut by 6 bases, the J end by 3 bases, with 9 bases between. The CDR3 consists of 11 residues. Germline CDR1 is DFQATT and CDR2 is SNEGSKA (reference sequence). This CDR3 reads CSALNSYEQYF. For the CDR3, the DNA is TGCAGTGCCCTGAACAGCTACGAGCAGTACTTC.

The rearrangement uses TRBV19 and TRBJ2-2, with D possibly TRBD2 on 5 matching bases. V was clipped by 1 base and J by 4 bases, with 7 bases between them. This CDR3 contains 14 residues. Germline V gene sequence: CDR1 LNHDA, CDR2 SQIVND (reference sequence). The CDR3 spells CASSIVAGTGELFF. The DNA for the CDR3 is TGTGCCAGTAGTATAGTCGCGGGCACCGGGGAGCTGTTTTTT.

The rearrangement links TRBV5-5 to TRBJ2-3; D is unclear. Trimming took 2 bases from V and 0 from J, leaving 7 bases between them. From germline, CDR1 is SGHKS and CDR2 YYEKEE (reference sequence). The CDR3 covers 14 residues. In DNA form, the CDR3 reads TGTGCCAGCAGCTTAAGGCTTAGCACAGATACGCAGTATTTT. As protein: CASSLRLSTDTQYF.

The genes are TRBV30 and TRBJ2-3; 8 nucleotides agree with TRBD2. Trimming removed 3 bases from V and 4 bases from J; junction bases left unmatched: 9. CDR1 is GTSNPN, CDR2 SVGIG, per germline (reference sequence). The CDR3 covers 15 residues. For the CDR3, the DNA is TGTGCCTGGAGATCTGGGAGCGGGAGACCAGATACGCAGTATTTT. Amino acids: CAWRSGSGRPDTQYF.

Written as DNA, the CDR3 is TGTGCCTGGAGGAGCACCACCGGGGAGCTGTTTTTT. It translates to CAWRSTTGELFF. The chain uses TRBV30 and TRBJ2-2; D is uncertain. The length of the CDR3 is 12 residues. Germline lookup yields CDR1 GTSNPN and CDR2 SVGIG (reference sequence). Trimming left V 3 bases short and J 4 bases short, with 6 bases between.

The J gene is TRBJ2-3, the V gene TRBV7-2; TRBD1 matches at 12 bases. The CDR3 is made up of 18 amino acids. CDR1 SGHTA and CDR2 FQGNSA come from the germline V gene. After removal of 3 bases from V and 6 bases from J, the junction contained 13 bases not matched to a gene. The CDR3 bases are TGTGCCAGCAGCTTCAGAGGGGGGACAGGGGGCGTTAGGGATACGCAGTATTTT. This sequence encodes CASSFRGGTGGVRDTQYF. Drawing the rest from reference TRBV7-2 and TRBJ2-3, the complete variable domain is GAGVSQSPSNKVTEKGKDVELRCDPISGHTALYWYRQSLGQGLEFLIYFQGNSAPDKSGLPSDRFSAERTGGSVSTLTIQRTQQEDSAVYLCASSFRGGTGGVRDTQYFGPGTRLTVL.

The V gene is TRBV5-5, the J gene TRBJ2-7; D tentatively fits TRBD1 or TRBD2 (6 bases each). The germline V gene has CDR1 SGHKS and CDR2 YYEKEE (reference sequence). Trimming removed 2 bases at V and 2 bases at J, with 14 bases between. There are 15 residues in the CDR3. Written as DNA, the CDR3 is TGTGCCAGCAGCTTTGTTCCGGGGGCTACCTACGAGCAGTACTTC. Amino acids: CASSFVPGATYEQYF.

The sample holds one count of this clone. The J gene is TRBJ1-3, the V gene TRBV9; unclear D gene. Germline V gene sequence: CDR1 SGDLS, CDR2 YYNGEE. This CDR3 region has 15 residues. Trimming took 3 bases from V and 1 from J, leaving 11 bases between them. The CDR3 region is CASSAVQQSGNTIYF. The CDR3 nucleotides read TGTGCCAGCAGCGCGGTACAACAATCTGGAAACACCATATATTTT.

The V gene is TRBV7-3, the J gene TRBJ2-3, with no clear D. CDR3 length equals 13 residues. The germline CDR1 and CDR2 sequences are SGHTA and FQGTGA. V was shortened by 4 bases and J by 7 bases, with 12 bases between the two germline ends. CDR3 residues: CASSSRNANTQYF. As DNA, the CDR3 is TGTGCCAGCAGCTCAAGGAATGCAAATACGCAGTATTTT. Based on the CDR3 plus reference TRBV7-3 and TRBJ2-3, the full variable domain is GAGVSQTPSNKVTEKGKYVELRCDPISGHTALYWYRQSLGQGPEFLIYFQGTGAADDSGLPNDRFFAVRPEGSVSTLKIQRTERGDSAVYLCASSSRNANTQYFGPGTRLTVL.

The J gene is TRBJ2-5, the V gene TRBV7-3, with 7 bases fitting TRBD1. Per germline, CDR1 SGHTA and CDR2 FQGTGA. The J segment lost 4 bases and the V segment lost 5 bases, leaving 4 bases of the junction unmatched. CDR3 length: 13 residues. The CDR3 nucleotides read TGTGCCAGCAGCAAAACAGGGGTAGAGACCCAGTACTTC. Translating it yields CASSKTGVETQYF.

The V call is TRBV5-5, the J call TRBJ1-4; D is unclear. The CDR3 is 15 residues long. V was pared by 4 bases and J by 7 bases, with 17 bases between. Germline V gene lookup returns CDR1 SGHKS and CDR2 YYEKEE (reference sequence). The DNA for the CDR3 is TGTGCCAGCAGCAAGGACGCCGGGCAACTTGAAAAACTGTTTTTT. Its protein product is CASSKDAGQLEKLFF.

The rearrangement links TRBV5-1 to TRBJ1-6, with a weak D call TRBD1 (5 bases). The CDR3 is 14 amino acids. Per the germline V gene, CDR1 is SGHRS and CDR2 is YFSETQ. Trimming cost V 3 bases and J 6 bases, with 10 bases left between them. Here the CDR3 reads CASSSGTVNSPLHF. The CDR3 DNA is TGCGCCAGCAGCTCCGGGACGGTTAATTCACCCCTCCACTTT.

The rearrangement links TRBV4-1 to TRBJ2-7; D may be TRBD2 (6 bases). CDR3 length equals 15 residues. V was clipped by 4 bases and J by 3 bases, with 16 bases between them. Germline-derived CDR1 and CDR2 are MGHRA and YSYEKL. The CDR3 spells CASSLEAGHLYEQYF. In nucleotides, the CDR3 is TGCGCCAGCAGCCTAGAGGCGGGGCATCTCTACGAGCAGTACTTC.

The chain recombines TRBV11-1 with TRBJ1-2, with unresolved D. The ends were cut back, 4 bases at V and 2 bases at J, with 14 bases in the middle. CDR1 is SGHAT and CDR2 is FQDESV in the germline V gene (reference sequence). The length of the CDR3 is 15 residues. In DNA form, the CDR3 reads TGTGCCAGCAGCTCCAGGCCGACGGGGAACTATGGCTACACCTTC. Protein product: CASSSRPTGNYGYTF. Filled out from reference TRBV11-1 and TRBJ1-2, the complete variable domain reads EAEVAQSPRYKITEKSQAVAFWCDPISGHATLYWYRQILGQGPELLVQFQDESVVDDSQLPKDRFSAERLKGVDSTLKIQPAELGDSAMYLCASSSRPTGNYGYTFGSGTRLTVV.

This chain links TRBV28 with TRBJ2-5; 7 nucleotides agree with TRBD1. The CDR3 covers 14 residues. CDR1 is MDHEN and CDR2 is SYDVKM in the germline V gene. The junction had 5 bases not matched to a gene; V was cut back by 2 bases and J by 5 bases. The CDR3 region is CASSLRQGAETQYF. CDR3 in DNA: TGTGCCAGCAGTTTAAGACAGGGAGCGGAGACCCAGTACTTC.